A selection of T cell receptor beta chains follows, all from one sample in a study of molecular identifiers for immune sequencing clone quantification. TCRdb recomputed calls from the PCR reads with MiXCR, one row per CDR3 protein. In the table there are 250,000 to 350,000 distinct CDR3 sequences, 20% to 25% of which are singletons. What was sequenced was naive CD8+ T cells from blood, with Jurkat cell RNA spiked in. These receptors all come from a human donor in good health. Some libraries in this study had Jurkat cell RNA spiked in. Both conserved end residues are trimmed from each CDR3. Fields, in order: CDR3 protein, clone size, J gene, V gene. Only some rows state a clone size, as once, few, many or a class for expanded clones.

CDR3aa: ASKPRGGAENSPLH
abundance: many
j_gene: TRBJ1-6
v_gene: TRBV12-3/TRBV12-4

CDR3aa: ASSELAGAPADTQY
abundance: .
j_gene: TRBJ2-3
v_gene: TRBV6-1

CDR3aa: ASSYSAFTEAF
abundance: many
j_gene: TRBJ1-1
v_gene: TRBV6-5

CDR3aa: ASSRGQSSYEQY
abundance: many
j_gene: TRBJ2-7
v_gene: TRBV7-6

CDR3aa: AGSPKYKSSDYEQY
abundance: .
j_gene: TRBJ2-7
v_gene: TRBV7-2

CDR3aa: ASSPTTEAF
abundance: .
j_gene: TRBJ1-1
v_gene: TRBV18

CDR3aa: ASSTKTEYYGYT
abundance: few
j_gene: TRBJ1-2
v_gene: TRBV11-2

CDR3aa: ASSSGTRDEKLF
abundance: few
j_gene: TRBJ1-4
v_gene: TRBV11-1

CDR3aa: ASSQGWSTEAF
abundance: many
j_gene: TRBJ1-1
v_gene: TRBV4-3

CDR3aa: ASSLDRLSPYNEQF
abundance: .
j_gene: TRBJ2-1
v_gene: TRBV11-2

CDR3aa: ASSTIAGPYEQY
abundance: .
j_gene: TRBJ2-7
v_gene: TRBV3-1

CDR3aa: ASSLALSSRDTEAF
abundance: many
j_gene: TRBJ1-1
v_gene: TRBV7-9

CDR3aa: ASTPDRAYSNQPQH
abundance: few
j_gene: TRBJ1-5
v_gene: TRBV6-1

CDR3aa: ASSPTEVGGREQY
abundance: many
j_gene: TRBJ2-7
v_gene: TRBV7-9

CDR3aa: ASIAFTGNTEAF
abundance: many
j_gene: TRBJ1-1
v_gene: TRBV19

CDR3aa: ASSLALYTEAF
abundance: many
j_gene: TRBJ1-1
v_gene: TRBV7-6

CDR3aa: ASSPIQGATGELF
abundance: .
j_gene: TRBJ2-2
v_gene: TRBV5-1

CDR3aa: ASRGPYSNQPQH
abundance: many
j_gene: TRBJ1-5
v_gene: TRBV19

CDR3aa: ASINRNGYEQY
abundance: many
j_gene: TRBJ2-7
v_gene: TRBV28

CDR3aa: ASSPGLAEVQETQY
abundance: many
j_gene: TRBJ2-5
v_gene: TRBV7-7

CDR3aa: ASSEWDRQETQY
abundance: few
j_gene: TRBJ2-5
v_gene: TRBV2